Detailed here is one T cell receptor (beta chain). Its cognate antigen is unknown. This sample is drawn from a study of long-term antiretroviral therapy in people with HIV. Study in general: Earliest sampling preceded the 2015 immediate-ART recommendation by about a decade. Study findings and constraints: Regardless of time point, clones expanded before ART dominated the repertoire.

CDR1 and CDR2 (germline): SEHNR, FQNEAQ (reference sequence). The length of the CDR3 is 14 residues. Trimming stripped 7 bases from V and 5 bases from J, with 17 bases between. The assay used was immunoSEQ (version v3.0), run at survey level. Sequencing used immunoSEQ multiplex PCR; TCRdb keeps in-frame clones, though not all of them. This sample has tens of thousands of clones, with roughly 97% found just once. The gene calls are TRBV7-9 and TRBJ2-5, with D perhaps TRBD2 (7 bases). The sequence came from a man in his thirties or forties with HIV. The sample in question was unsorted PBMCs, obtained 6.9 years after starting antiretroviral therapy. This CDR3 is CASKGRGGPETQYF. The CDR3, as DNA: TGTGCCAGCAAGGGGCGCGGGGGCCCCGAGACCCAGTACTTC.